Each of the 9 T cell receptor beta chains below was sequenced from the same sample in a study of identical twins. TCRdb analysed the 5' RACE reads with MiXCR anew, one entry per CDR3 protein. The data show around 530,000 distinct CDR3 sequences, approximately 14% seen once. The same data also went into a second study, on yellow fever vaccine responses in identical twins.

The sample consisted of CD4+ T cells sorted from blood. The receptor source for this set is a young woman in good health.

This clonotype has just a few counts. The chain is built from TRBV4-1 and TRBJ1-1; the D is unclear. With 4 bases removed from V and 11 bases from J, the gap between germline ends came to 20 bases. CDR1 and CDR2 from the germline V gene are MGHRA and YSYEKL. This CDR3 is 14 amino acids long. The CDR3 DNA reads TGCGCCAGCAGCCCCCGCAAGGAGGGCAGTAGGGCTTTCTTT. Protein: CASSPRKEGSRAFF.

J is TRBJ2-2 and V is TRBV5-6; 7 nucleotides match TRBD1. The CDR3 runs to 15 residues. Germline values: CDR1 SGHDT, CDR2 YYEEEE. V lost 1 base and J lost 6; bases outside the gene matches: 6. The DNA for the CDR3 is TGTGCCAGCAGCTTGATTGACAGGGATGCCGGGGAGCTGTTTTTT. It translates to CASSLIDRDAGELFF.

This chain joins TRBV2 and TRBJ2-1; 14 bases are a match to TRBD2. The CDR3 contains 16 residues. Germline V lookup: CDR1 SNHLY, CDR2 FYNNEI. The V gene end was trimmed by 9 bases and the J gene end by 6 bases; junction bases not matched to a gene: 10. The CDR3 DNA follows: TGTGCCAGTCGGAGGGGACTAGCGGGAGTCGGCAATGAGCAGTTCTTC. It codes for CASRRGLAGVGNEQFF.

The gene calls are TRBV6-5 and TRBJ1-2; 7 nucleotides align to TRBD1. V dropped 0 bases and J dropped 6; count of bases not matched to a gene: 7. Germline V CDR1 and CDR2: MNHEY, SVGAGI. This CDR3 has 15 amino acids. The chain's CDR3 is CASSYSGGASDGYTF. DNA of the CDR3: TGTGCCAGCAGTTACTCAGGGGGCGCAAGCGATGGCTACACCTTC.

Only one count was recorded for this clonotype. V gene TRBV20-1 combines with J gene TRBJ2-7; 9 bases match TRBD2. CDR1 is DFQATT and CDR2 is SNEGSKA in the germline V gene (reference sequence). Trimming took 5 bases from V and 0 from J; bases not matched to a gene: 5. This CDR3 comprises 14 residues. The CDR3 loop reads CSAHRAGGSYEQYF. DNA of the CDR3: TGCAGTGCTCACCGAGCGGGAGGCTCCTACGAGCAGTACTTC.

This clonotype appeared a single time. The rearrangement uses TRBV3-1 and TRBJ2-2, with no clear D. CDR1 LGHDT and CDR2 YNNKEL come from the germline V gene (reference sequence). V lost 5 bases to trimming and J lost 7 bases, with 8 bases between them. The CDR3 extends over 12 amino acids. Here the CDR3 reads CASSFKVGELFF. CDR3 coding DNA: TGTGCCAGCAGCTTTAAGGTCGGGGAGCTGTTTTTT.

The chain employs TRBV24-1 and TRBJ2-3, with a tentative D call TRBD1 (7 bases). CDR3 length equals 17 residues. Germline V gene data show CDR1 as KGHDR and CDR2 as SFDVKD. Trimming cost V 3 bases and J 2 bases, with 17 bases left between them. The chain's CDR3 is CATSDPRQGLHTDTQYF. CDR3 nucleotide sequence: TGTGCCACCAGTGATCCACGACAGGGACTCCACACAGATACGCAGTATTTT.

The sample holds a few counts of this clonotype. The J gene is TRBJ2-3, the V gene TRBV5-1, with 8 bases fitting TRBD1. The germline gives CDR1 SGHRS, CDR2 YFSETQ. The length of the CDR3 is 15 residues. Losses at the gene ends were 4 bases for V and 4 bases for J; bases not matched to a gene: 8. The chain's CDR3 is CASSGQGAGADTQYF. The CDR3 bases are TGCGCCAGCAGCGGCCAGGGGGCCGGTGCAGATACGCAGTATTTT.

The chain carries TRBV7-9 and TRBJ2-1; D is uncertain. The CDR3 runs 14 residues. Germline values: CDR1 SEHNR, CDR2 FQNEAQ (reference sequence). The ends were cut back, 4 bases at V and 9 bases at J, with 16 bases in the middle. Here the CDR3 reads CASSYDQIHTEQFF. As DNA, the CDR3 is TGTGCCAGCAGCTATGATCAGATACACACTGAGCAGTTCTTC.